The present TCR beta chain was sequenced within a study of blood T cell repertoires in COVID-19 (TCRdb year 2020). The study in broad terms: Collaborator samples came from the United States, Italy and Spain and covered acute and convalescent phases of COVID-19. The material from the prospective study consisted of cDNA or gDNA derived from T cells, B-cell-depleted T cells, or PBMCs. Subjects who had been exposed to COVID-19, were actively infected with it, or had recovered from it provided the deeply sampled blood TCRbeta repertoires that made up the dataset. The repertoires were released in a freely available public database meant as a resource for research on the immune response to SARS-CoV-2. Samples came from the ongoing ImmuneRACE study (first 160 participants) plus 1,254 subjects from 6 global collaborators. The sample metadata nearly always contained a de-identified subject ID, COVID-19 status, age in years and sex. Where available, HLA class I and class II types were obtained from metadata supplied by the sample provider rather than from assay-based typing.

TCRbeta CDR3 regions were amplified from genomic DNA using the immunoSEQ Assay, a bias-controlled multiplex PCR. Per the authors' processing: The number of nucleated cells in each sample was estimated by amplification of reference gene primers within the assay. To quantify the absolute abundance of each unique TCRbeta CDR3 rearrangement, sequence reads were collapsed and filtered. For each sample, productive Simpson clonality was calculated by taking the square root of Simpson's diversity index across productive rearrangements. As stored in TCRdb, this immuneACCESS dataset retains in-frame rearrangements with V and J assigned. A fraction of the clones does not appear; measured against another copy, unresolved V genes explain less than half of the discrepancy, and the remainder lacks a known reason. The DNA gave D and trimming, while V, J and clone size come from that table. The sample profile shows 150,000 to 200,000 clones; about 83% of them were found once. The top ten constitute about 5% of the sample.

The collaborating institutions used their own protocols to collect whole blood in K2EDTA tubes. For TCRbeta analysis, collaborators shipped samples in one of three forms: frozen whole blood, isolated PBMCs, or DNA extracted from either of those sample types. Concerning this clone: Its antigen is not yet known. Base qualities are not at hand, and no much larger clone is one base apart.

Trimming removed 0 bases from V and 7 bases from J, leaving 13 bases between the germline ends. The CDR3 contains 15 residues, cysteine and phenylalanine counted. Only CDR3 DNA remains: 45 bases, in frame from the first base. CDR1 and CDR2 are read off the germline V gene (reference sequence) as GTSNPN and SVGIG. General findings and caveats noted by the study authors: The amount of clinical and demographic metadata varied by source and participant and was provided uncurated.

The TCR sequence derives from a human donor in a cohort sampled during active COVID-19. Sequencing was performed on peripheral blood. The chain joins TRBV30 to TRBJ1-6, with a weak D call of TRBD1 (5 bases match). The CDR3 protein: CAWSVHQGPNSPLHF. The DNA sequence follows: TGTGCCTGGAGTGTCCATCAGGGTCCCAATTCACCCCTCCACTTT. With the rest looked up from the reference TRBV30 and TRBJ1-6 genes rather than sequenced, the full variable domain is SQTIHQWPATLVQPVGSPLSLECTVEGTSNPNLYWYRQAAGRGLQLLFYSVGIGQISSEVPQNLSASRPQDRQFILSSKKLLLSDSGFYLCAWSVHQGPNSPLHFGNGTRLTVT.